This T cell receptor beta chain emerged from a study of shared clonotypes between healthy human individuals. Across several immunoSEQ plates, the genomic DNA of each subset was split evenly. Measured with immunoSEQ multiplex PCR; TCRdb has only the in-frame clones, and not every one. Seen here are roughly 1 million clones, around 78% observed once, and the top ten hold more than 0.45%. The germline CDR1 and CDR2 sequences are SGHTA and FQGNSA. CDR3 length equals 12 residues. The V end lost 8 bases, the J end lost 0 bases, and 8 bases lay between the germline ends. This TCR was sampled from a man aged 18 to 30 in good health. Some clones in this sample may be carry-over from other donors' samples. The V gene is TRBV7-2, the J gene TRBJ2-7; D perhaps matches TRBD2 (6 bases). Sequenced: memory CD4+ T cells from PBMCs. The subset is: CD45RA-negative fraction. In DNA, the CDR3 is TGTGCCAGCGTTAGCGGCTCCTACGAGCAGTACTTC. Encoded protein: CASVSGSYEQYF.